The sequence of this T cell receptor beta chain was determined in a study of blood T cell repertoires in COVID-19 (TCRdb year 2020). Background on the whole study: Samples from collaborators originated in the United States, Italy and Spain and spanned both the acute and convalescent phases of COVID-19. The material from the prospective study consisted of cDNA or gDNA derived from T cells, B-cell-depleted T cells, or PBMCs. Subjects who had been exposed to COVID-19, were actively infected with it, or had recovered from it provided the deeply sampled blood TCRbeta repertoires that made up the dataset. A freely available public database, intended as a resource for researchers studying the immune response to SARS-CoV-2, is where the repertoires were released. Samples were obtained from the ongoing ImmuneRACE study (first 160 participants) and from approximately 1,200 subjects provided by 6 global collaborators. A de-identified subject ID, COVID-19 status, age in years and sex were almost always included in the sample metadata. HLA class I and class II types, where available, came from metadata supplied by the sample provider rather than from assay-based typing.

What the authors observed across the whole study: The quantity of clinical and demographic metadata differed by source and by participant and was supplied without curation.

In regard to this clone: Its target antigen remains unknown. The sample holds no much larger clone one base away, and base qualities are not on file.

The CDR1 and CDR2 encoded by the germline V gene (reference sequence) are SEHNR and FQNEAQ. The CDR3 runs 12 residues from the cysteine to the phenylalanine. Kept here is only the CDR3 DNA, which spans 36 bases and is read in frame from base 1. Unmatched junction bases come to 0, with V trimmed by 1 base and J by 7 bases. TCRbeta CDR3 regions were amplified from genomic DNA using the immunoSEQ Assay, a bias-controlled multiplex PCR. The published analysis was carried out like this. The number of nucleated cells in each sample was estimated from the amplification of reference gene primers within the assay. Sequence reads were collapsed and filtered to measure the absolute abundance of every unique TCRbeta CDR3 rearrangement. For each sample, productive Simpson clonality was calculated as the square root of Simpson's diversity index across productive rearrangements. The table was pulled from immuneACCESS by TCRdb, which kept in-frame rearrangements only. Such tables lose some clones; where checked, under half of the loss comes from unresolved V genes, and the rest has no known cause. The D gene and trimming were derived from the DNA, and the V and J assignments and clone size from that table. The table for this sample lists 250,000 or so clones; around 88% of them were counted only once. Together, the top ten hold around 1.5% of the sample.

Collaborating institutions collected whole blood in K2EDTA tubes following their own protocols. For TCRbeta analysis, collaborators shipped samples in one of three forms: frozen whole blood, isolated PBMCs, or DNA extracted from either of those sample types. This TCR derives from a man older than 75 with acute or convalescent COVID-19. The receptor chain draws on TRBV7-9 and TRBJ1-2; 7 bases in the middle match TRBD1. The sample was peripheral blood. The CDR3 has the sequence CASSLGQGGYTF. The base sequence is TGTGCCAGCAGCTTAGGACAGGGTGGCTACACCTTC.